The 15 T cell receptor beta chains presented below share a single source sample, sequenced in a study of post-analysis software for immune sequencing data. The library was made from cDNA and included unique molecular identifiers. Each CDR3 protein is one row after TCRdb ran MiXCR on the PCR reads. The data hold about 810,000 distinct CDR3 sequences, with about 50% observed a single time. General observations from the study: Compared with controls, patients had more of about 5 TRBV segments, including TRBV5-6, TRBV5-1 and TRBV20-1.

These receptors have no known antigen. The sample was blood. Receptors were obtained from a girl between 10 and 17 years old with multiple sclerosis.

The chain uses TRBV10-3 and TRBJ1-2, with 7 bases aligning to TRBD1. Germline assignment: CDR1 ENHRY and CDR2 SYGVKD. The CDR3 length is 14 residues. V lost 6 bases, J lost 0 bases, and 4 bases stayed unmatched. The CDR3 is CAIRADRANYGYTF. The CDR3, as DNA: TGTGCCATCAGGGCCGACAGGGCTAACTATGGCTACACCTTC.

The chain has TRBV2 and TRBJ2-3; 7 bases are a match to TRBD1. Germline lookup yields CDR1 SNHLY and CDR2 FYNNEI. Trimming removed 6 bases from V and 2 bases from J; junction bases left unmatched: 14. The CDR3 has 17 amino acids. The CDR3: CASSETTGAKPTDTQYF. CDR3 bases: TGTGCCAGCAGCGAGACTACAGGGGCCAAACCCACAGATACGCAGTATTTT.

The chain has TRBV11-2 and TRBJ2-5; D uncertain. Trimming stripped 4 bases from V and 3 bases from J, with 9 bases between. The length of the CDR3 is 13 residues. CDR1 and CDR2 (germline): SGHAT, FQNNGV. The CDR3 DNA reads as TGTGCCAGCAGCTCATCAGTGAAAGAGACCCAGTACTTC. Amino acid sequence: CASSSSVKETQYF.

This clonotype was seen more than once but under ten times. The chain has TRBV20-1 and TRBJ2-3, with D unresolved. The ends were cut back, 6 bases at V and 2 bases at J, with 18 bases in the middle. This CDR3 has 15 residues. Per germline, CDR1 DFQATT and CDR2 SNEGSKA (reference sequence). The CDR3 coding sequence is TGCAGTGCCCCACTTCAGCTTTCCCTCACAGATACGCAGTATTTT. Its protein is CSAPLQLSLTDTQYF.

The rearrangement joins TRBV20-1 to TRBJ2-7; 7 bases align to TRBD1. J was trimmed by 3 bases and V by 4 bases; bases with no gene match: 9. Germline CDR1 and CDR2: DFQATT and SNEGSKA (reference sequence). This CDR3 has 14 amino acids. This CDR3 is CSAKYDRDYYEQYF. The CDR3 DNA follows: TGCAGTGCTAAGTACGACAGGGATTACTACGAGCAGTACTTC.

The chain has TRBV6-5 and TRBJ1-1, with no clear D. Trimming shortened V by 5 bases and J by 4 bases, and 14 bases separated the two germline ends. The CDR3 is 14 amino acids. The V gene's germline CDR1 is MNHEY and CDR2 SVGAGI. The CDR3 is CASSHVPQSTEAFF. In nucleotides, the CDR3 is TGTGCCAGCAGTCATGTCCCGCAATCCACTGAAGCTTTCTTT.

The chain employs TRBV5-1 and TRBJ2-1; 9 nucleotides match TRBD1. The V gene end was trimmed by 2 bases and the J gene end by 4 bases; junction bases not matched to a gene: 4. The CDR3 consists of 15 residues. In germline, CDR1 is SGHRS, CDR2 YFSETQ. CDR3 in DNA: TGCGCCAGCAGCTTACAGGGGGCAGCATACAATGAGCAGTTCTTC. It yields the protein CASSLQGAAYNEQFF. Drawing the rest from reference TRBV5-1 and TRBJ2-1, the complete variable domain is KAGVTQTPRYLIKTRGQQVTLSCSPISGHRSVSWYQQTPGQGLQFLFEYFSETQRNKGNFPGRFSGRQFSNSRSEMNVSTLELGDSALYLCASSLQGAAYNEQFFGPGTRLTVL.

The J gene is TRBJ2-5, the V gene TRBV20-1, with D uncertain. CDR1 DFQATT and CDR2 SNEGSKA come from the germline V gene (reference sequence). The germline V and J ends were trimmed by 5 bases and 0 bases, with 7 bases remaining between them. There are 12 residues in the CDR3. Here the CDR3 DNA reads TGCAGTGCTCCCAAACACCAAGAGACCCAGTACTTC. Amino acids: CSAPKHQETQYF.

The genes are TRBV20-1 and TRBJ2-5; unclear D gene. Per germline, CDR1 DFQATT and CDR2 SNEGSKA (reference sequence). Trimming cost V 0 bases and J 2 bases, with 13 bases left between them. The CDR3 loop spans 15 amino acids. The CDR3 sequence is CSARDPIADQETQYF. CDR3 DNA: TGCAGTGCTAGAGATCCCATCGCAGATCAAGAGACCCAGTACTTC.

This sequence joins TRBV11-2 and TRBJ1-2; no firm D call. The CDR3 totals 14 residues. Trimming took off 5 bases at V and 4 bases at J, with 14 bases between the two ends. Looked up from germline, CDR1 is SGHAT and CDR2 is FQNNGV. The CDR3 region has the DNA TGTGCCAGCAGCCAAGATCGAACCATCTATGGCTACACCTTC. Its translation is CASSQDRTIYGYTF.

The chain carries TRBV4-1 and TRBJ1-1; 9 bases match TRBD1. The CDR3 runs to 18 residues. V shed 5 bases, J shed 4 bases, and the junction held 17 bases outside the gene matches. The V gene's germline CDR1 is MGHRA and CDR2 YSYEKL. CDR3: CASSGIRGQGKGFTEAFF. CDR3 coding DNA: TGCGCCAGCAGCGGAATTAGGGGACAGGGAAAGGGATTCACTGAAGCTTTCTTT.

The CDR3 region has the DNA TGTGCCAGCTCACCCTTGACTAGCGGGTCCTACGAGCAGTACTTC. Protein: CASSPLTSGSYEQYF. The chain couples TRBV18 to TRBJ2-7, with 10 bases aligning to TRBD2. V was pared by 3 bases and J by 1 base, with 3 bases of the junction left unmatched. Germline CDR1 is KGHSH and CDR2 is LQKENI. The CDR3 is 15 amino acids.

The rearrangement joins TRBV5-1 to TRBJ2-1; D might be TRBD1 (6 bases). V was shortened by 5 bases and J by 5 bases, with 14 bases between the two germline ends. The CDR3 totals 14 residues. Germline assignment: CDR1 SGHRS and CDR2 YFSETQ. CDR3 sequence reads: CASSPGTLNNEQFF. CDR3 coding DNA: TGCGCCAGCAGTCCCGGGACACTTAACAATGAGCAGTTCTTC.

The gene calls are TRBV20-1 and TRBJ2-7; 7 positions agree with TRBD1. The CDR3 runs to 16 residues. CDR1 and CDR2 (germline): DFQATT, SNEGSKA (reference sequence). V dropped 3 bases and J dropped 5; count of bases not matched to a gene: 16. CDR3 DNA sequence: TGCAGTGCTAGGCCGAAGCCCCAGGACAGGAGGCACGAGCAGTACTTC. This translates into CSARPKPQDRRHEQYF.

The sample holds one count of this clonotype. The chain carries TRBV13 and TRBJ2-1; 7 bases agree with TRBD1. Germline V gives CDR1 PRHDT, CDR2 FYEKMQ (reference sequence). J was trimmed by 4 bases and V by 5 bases; bases with no gene match: 14. CDR3 length: 17 residues. Here the CDR3 reads CASSPRSIGGLYNEQFF. The CDR3 DNA sequence: TGTGCCAGCAGCCCCAGATCGATAGGGGGCCTATACAATGAGCAGTTCTTC.